This is a list of T cell receptor beta chains from one sample in a study of blood T cell repertoires in COVID-19. TCRdb's copy holds only in-frame clones and misses some; the assay was immunoSEQ multiplex PCR. Seen here are some 290,000 clones, roughly 93% observed once, and the top ten hold about 2.5%. The sequenced sample consisted of PBMCs or T cells enriched from blood (not recorded which). The receptors stem from a woman aged 40-49 years with acute COVID-19. Each CDR3 is given with its conserved first and last residue. A D gene is named only where the DNA matches it firmly. Only some rows state a clone size, as once, few, many or a class for expanded clones.

V,D,J,size,CDR3,DNA
TRBV4-2,NA,TRBJ1-1,NA,CASSQVPTRGNTEAFF,TGTGCCAGCAGCCAAGTTCCTACAAGGGGCAACACTGAAGCTTTCTTT
TRBV9,NA,TRBJ2-1,NA,CASSLPGNEQFF,TGTGCCAGCAGCCTCCCAGGGAATGAGCAGTTCTTC
TRBV5-1,TRBD1,TRBJ1-2,NA,CASSRDRVGGYTF,TGCGCCAGCAGCAGAGACAGGGTAGGGGGCTACACCTTC
TRBV7-9,NA,TRBJ2-1,NA,CASSLALGPVYNEQFF,TGTGCCAGCAGCTTAGCGTTGGGCCCGGTCTACAATGAGCAGTTCTTC
TRBV19,NA,TRBJ2-3,NA,CASSIGSGSTDTQYF,TGTGCCAGTAGTATAGGTAGCGGTAGCACAGATACGCAGTATTTT
TRBV6-5,NA,TRBJ1-2,NA,CASRLESSYGYTF,TGTGCCAGCAGACTAGAAAGTTCCTATGGCTACACCTTC
TRBV5-1,TRBD1,TRBJ1-2,NA,CASSYDRVGGGYTF,TGCGCCAGCAGCTACGACAGGGTTGGGGGTGGCTACACCTTC
TRBV5-5,NA,TRBJ2-3,NA,CASSLSWGGTDTQYF,TGTGCCAGCAGCTTGTCTTGGGGAGGCACAGATACGCAGTATTTT
TRBV28,TRBD1,TRBJ1-2,NA,CASSFEGARGYTF,TGTGCCAGCAGTTTTGAGGGGGCGAGGGGCTACACCTTC
TRBV3-1/TRBV3-2,TRBD2,TRBJ2-3,NA,CASSQRTSGVVDTQYF,TGTGCCAGCAGCCAAAGGACTAGCGGGGTGGTAGATACGCAGTATTTT
TRBV2,TRBD1,TRBJ1-6,NA,CASSGGTGNSPLHF,TGTGCCAGCAGTGGGGGGACAGGGAATTCACCCCTCCACTTT
TRBV18,TRBD1,TRBJ1-1,once,CASSKSGQGNTEAFF,TGTGCCAGCTCTAAATCCGGACAGGGGAACACTGAAGCTTTCTTT
TRBV5-1,NA,TRBJ2-5,once,CASSLGQRETQYF,TGCGCCAGCAGCTTGGGACAGAGGGAGACCCAGTACTTC
TRBV6-5,NA,TRBJ1-6,NA,CASISGPDSSPLHF,TGTGCCAGCATTTCGGGTCCTGATAGTTCACCCCTCCACTTT
TRBV27,TRBD1,TRBJ2-7,NA,CASSLRGQGVPYEQYF,TGTGCCAGCAGTTTAAGAGGACAGGGGGTCCCCTACGAGCAGTACTTC
TRBV6-2/TRBV6-3,NA,TRBJ1-1,NA,CASSYTGYTEAFF,TGTGCCAGCAGTTATACAGGCTACACTGAAGCTTTCTTT
TRBV7-9,NA,TRBJ1-2,NA,CASSLELEVNGYTF,TGTGCCAGCAGCTTAGAATTGGAGGTAAATGGCTACACCTTC
TRBV3-1/TRBV3-2,TRBD1,TRBJ2-6,once,CASSTPGQGNGANVLTF,TGTGCCAGCAGCACGCCGGGACAGGGGAACGGGGCCAACGTCCTGACTTTC
TRBV7-9,NA,TRBJ2-5,once,CASSLQGLETQYF,TGTGCCAGCAGCCTACAGGGCCTAGAGACCCAGTACTTC
TRBV28,NA,TRBJ2-3,NA,CASSLAGLASFGTDTQYF,TGTGCCAGCAGCCTCGCGGGACTCGCCTCCTTTGGGACAGATACGCAGTATTTT
TRBV5-6,NA,TRBJ1-2,once,CASSPPSNYGYTF,TGTGCCAGCAGCCCACCGAGTAACTATGGCTACACCTTC
TRBV5-1,TRBD1,TRBJ1-1,NA,CASSLESYRGNTEAFF,TGCGCCAGCAGCTTGGAATCGTACAGGGGGAACACTGAAGCTTTCTTT
TRBV7-2,NA,TRBJ1-1,NA,CASSLRQVTEAFF,TGTGCCAGCAGCTTACGGCAGGTGACTGAAGCTTTCTTT
TRBV11-3,NA,TRBJ1-2,NA,CASSLDSYGYTF,TGTGCCAGCAGCTTAGACAGCTATGGCTACACCTTC